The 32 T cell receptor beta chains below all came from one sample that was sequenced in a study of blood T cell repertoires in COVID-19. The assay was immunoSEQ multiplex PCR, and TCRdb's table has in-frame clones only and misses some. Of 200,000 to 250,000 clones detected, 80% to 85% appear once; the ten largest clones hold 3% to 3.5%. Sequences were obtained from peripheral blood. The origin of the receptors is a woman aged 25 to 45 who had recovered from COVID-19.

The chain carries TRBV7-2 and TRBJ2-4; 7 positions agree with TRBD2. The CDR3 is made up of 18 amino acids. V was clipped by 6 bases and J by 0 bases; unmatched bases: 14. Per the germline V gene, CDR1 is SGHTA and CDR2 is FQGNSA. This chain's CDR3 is CASSFNLAGSLAKNIQYF. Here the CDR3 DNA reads TGTGCCAGCAGTTTCAACTTAGCGGGTTCCCTAGCCAAAAACATTCAGTACTTC.

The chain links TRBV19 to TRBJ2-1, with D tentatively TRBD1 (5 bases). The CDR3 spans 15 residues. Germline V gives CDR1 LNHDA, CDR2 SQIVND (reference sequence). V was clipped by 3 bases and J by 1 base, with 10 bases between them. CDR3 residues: CASSISRASYNEQFF. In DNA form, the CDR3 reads TGTGCCAGTAGTATTTCCAGGGCTTCCTACAATGAGCAGTTCTTC.

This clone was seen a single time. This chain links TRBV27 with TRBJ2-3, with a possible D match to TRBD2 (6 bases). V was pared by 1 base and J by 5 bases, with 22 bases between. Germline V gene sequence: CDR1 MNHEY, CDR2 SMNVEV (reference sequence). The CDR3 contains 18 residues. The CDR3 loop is CASSLFGGSREWKDTQYF. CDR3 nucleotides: TGTGCCAGCAGTTTATTCGGGGGTAGTCGGGAGTGGAAAGATACGCAGTATTTT.

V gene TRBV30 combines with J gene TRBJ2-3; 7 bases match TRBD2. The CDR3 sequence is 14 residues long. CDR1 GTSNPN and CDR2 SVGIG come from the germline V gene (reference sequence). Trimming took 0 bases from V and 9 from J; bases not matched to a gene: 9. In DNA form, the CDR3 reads TGTGCCTGGAGTGTAGATTCGGGGGGAAGGACGCAGTATTTT. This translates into CAWSVDSGGRTQYF. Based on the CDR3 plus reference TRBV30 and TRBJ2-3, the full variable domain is SQTIHQWPATLVQPVGSPLSLECTVEGTSNPNLYWYRQAAGRGLQLLFYSVGIGQISSEVPQNLSASRPQDRQFILSSKKLLLSDSGFYLCAWSVDSGGRTQYFGPGTRLTVL.

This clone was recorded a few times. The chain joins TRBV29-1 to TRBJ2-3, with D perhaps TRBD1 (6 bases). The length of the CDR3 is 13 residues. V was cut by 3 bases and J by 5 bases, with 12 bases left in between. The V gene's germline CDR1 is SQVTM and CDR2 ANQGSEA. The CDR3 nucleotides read TGCAGCGTTGAGGCAGGGGTTAAAGATACGCAGTATTTT. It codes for CSVEAGVKDTQYF.

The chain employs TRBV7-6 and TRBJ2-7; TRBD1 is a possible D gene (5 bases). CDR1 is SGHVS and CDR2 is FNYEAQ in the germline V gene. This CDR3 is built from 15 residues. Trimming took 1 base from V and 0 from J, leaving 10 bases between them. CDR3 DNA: TGTGCCAGCAGCTTAGATGACAGAAGCTCCTACGAGCAGTACTTC. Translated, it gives CASSLDDRSSYEQYF.

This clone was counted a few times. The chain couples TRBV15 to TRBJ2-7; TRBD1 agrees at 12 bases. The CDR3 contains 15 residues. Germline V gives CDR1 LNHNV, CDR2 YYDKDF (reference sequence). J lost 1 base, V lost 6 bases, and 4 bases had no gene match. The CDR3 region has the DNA TGTGCCACCAGTCGGGGACAGGGGGCGTCCTACGAGCAGTACTTC. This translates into CATSRGQGASYEQYF.

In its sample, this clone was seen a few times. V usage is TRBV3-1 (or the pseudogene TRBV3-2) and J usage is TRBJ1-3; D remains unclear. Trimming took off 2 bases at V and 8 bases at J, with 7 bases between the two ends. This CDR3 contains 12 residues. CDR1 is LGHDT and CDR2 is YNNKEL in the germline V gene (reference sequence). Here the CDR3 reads CASSQSQDTIYF. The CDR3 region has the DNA TGTGCCAGCAGCCAATCTCAGGACACCATATATTTT.

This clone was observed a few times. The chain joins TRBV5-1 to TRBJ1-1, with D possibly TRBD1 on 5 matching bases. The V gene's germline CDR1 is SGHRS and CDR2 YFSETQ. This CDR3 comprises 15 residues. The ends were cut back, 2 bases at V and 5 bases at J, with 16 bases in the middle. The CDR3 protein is CASSFYQGKETEAFF. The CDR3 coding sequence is TGCGCCAGCAGCTTCTATCAGGGAAAGGAAACTGAAGCTTTCTTT.

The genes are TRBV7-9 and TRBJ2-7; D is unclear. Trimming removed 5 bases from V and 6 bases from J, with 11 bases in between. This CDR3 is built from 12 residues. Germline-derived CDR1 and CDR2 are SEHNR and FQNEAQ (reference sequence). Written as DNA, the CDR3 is TGTGCCAGCAGCACGAGGTCCCTCGAGCAGTACTTC. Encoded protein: CASSTRSLEQYF.

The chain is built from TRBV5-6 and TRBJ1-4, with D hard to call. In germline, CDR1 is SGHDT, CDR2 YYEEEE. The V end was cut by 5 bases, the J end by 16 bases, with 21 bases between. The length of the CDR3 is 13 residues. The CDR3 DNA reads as TGTGCCAGCAGTTTTGACTCTCCGGGTCCTTGGTTTTTT. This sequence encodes CASSFDSPGPWFF.

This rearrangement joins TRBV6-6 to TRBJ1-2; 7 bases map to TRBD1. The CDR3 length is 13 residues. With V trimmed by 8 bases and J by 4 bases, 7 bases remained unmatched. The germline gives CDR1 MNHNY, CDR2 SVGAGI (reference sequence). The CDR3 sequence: CASHYRDSYGYTF. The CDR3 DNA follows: TGTGCCAGCCACTACCGGGACAGCTATGGCTACACCTTC.

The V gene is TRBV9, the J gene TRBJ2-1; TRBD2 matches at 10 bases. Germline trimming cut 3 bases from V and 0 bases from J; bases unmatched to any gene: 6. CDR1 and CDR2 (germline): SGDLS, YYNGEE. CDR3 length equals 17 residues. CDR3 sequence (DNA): TGTGCCAGCAGCGGGGGACTAGCGCCGAGCTCCTACAATGAGCAGTTCTTC. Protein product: CASSGGLAPSSYNEQFF.

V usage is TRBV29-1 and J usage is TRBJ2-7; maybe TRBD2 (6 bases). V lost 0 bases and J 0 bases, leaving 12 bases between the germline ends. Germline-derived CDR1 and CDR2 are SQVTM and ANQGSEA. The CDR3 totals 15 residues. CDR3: CSVEDEAGSSYEQYF. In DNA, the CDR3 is TGCAGCGTTGAAGATGAGGCGGGATCCTCCTACGAGCAGTACTTC.

The DNA for the CDR3 is TGCGCCAGCATGGAAGAAGGACGAGGGAAGGAGACCCAGTACTTC. Its translation is CASMEEGRGKETQYF. The chain recombines TRBV5-1 with TRBJ2-5; D perhaps matches TRBD2 (5 bases). The V and J ends lost 6 bases and 5 bases respectively, with 20 bases between them. The CDR3 is 15 residues long. Germline V CDR1 and CDR2: SGHRS, YFSETQ.

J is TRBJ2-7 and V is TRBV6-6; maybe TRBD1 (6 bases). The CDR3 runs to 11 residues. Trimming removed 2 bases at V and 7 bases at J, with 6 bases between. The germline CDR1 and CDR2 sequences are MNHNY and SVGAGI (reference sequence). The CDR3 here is CASSYRGEQYF. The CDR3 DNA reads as TGTGCCAGCAGTTACAGGGGGGAGCAGTACTTC.

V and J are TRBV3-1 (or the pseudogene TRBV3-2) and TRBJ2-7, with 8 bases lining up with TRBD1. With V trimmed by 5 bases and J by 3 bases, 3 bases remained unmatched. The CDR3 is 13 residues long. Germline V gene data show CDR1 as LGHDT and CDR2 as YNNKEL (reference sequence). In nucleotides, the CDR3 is TGTGCCAGCAGCGGAGGGACAGGCTACGAGCAGTACTTC. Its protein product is CASSGGTGYEQYF.

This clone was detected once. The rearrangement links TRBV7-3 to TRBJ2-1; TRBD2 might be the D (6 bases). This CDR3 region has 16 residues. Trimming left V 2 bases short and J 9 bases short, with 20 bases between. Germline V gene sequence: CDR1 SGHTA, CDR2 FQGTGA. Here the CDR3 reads CASSLLPWRDGSEQFF. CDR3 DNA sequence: TGTGCCAGCAGCTTACTCCCCTGGCGGGACGGATCTGAGCAGTTCTTC.

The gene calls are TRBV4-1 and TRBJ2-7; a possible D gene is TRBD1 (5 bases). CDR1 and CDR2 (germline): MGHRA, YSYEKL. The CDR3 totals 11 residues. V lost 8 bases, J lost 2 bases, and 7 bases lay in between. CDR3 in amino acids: CASEGAYEQYF. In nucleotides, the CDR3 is TGCGCCAGCGAAGGGGCCTACGAGCAGTACTTC.

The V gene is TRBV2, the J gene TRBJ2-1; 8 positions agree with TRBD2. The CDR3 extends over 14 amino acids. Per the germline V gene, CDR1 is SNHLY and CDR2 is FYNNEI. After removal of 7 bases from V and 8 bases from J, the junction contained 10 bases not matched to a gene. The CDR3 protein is CASNPGTRLHEQFF. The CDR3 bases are TGTGCCAGCAATCCGGGGACTAGATTACATGAGCAGTTCTTC.

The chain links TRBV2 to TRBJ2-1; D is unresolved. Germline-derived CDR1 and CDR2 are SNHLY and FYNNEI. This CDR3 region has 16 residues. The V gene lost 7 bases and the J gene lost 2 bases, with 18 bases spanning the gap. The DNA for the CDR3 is TGTGCCAGCAAAGCGTTCGGAGACGGAGCCTACAATGAGCAGTTCTTC. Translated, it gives CASKAFGDGAYNEQFF.

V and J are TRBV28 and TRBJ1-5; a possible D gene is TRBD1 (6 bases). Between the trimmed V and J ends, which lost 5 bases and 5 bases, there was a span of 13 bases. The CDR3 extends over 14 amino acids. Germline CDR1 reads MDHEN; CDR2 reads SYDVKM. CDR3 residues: CASSTRQVDQPQHF. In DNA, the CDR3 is TGTGCCAGCAGTACCCGACAGGTAGATCAGCCCCAGCATTTT.

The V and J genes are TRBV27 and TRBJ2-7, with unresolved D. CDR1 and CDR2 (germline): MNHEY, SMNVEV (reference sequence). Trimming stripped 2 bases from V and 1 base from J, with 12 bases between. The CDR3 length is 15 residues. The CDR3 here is CASSLGPPHSYEQYF. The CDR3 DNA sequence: TGTGCCAGCAGTTTAGGGCCACCTCATTCCTACGAGCAGTACTTC.

The CDR3 sequence is CASRTTGRNTEAFF. The CDR3 coding sequence is TGTGCCAGCAGGACAACAGGGAGAAACACTGAAGCTTTCTTT. The genes are TRBV5-4 and TRBJ1-1; maybe TRBD1 (6 bases). The germline gives CDR1 SGHNT, CDR2 YYREEE (reference sequence). Trimming took 5 bases from V and 2 from J, leaving 13 bases between them. The CDR3 sequence is 14 residues long. Together with reference TRBV5-4 and TRBJ1-1, the CDR3 gives the full variable domain: ETGVTQSPTHLIKTRGQQVTLRCSSQSGHNTVSWYQQALGQGPQFIFQYYREEENGRGNFPPRFSGLQFPNYSSELNVNALELDDSALYLCASRTTGRNTEAFFGQGTRLTVV.

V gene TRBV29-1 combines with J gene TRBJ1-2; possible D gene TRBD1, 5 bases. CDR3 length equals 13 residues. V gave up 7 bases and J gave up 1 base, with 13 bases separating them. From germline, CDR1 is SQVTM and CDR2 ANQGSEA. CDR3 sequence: CSGAMGLNYGYTF. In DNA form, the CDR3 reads TGCAGCGGAGCCATGGGGCTTAACTATGGCTACACCTTC.

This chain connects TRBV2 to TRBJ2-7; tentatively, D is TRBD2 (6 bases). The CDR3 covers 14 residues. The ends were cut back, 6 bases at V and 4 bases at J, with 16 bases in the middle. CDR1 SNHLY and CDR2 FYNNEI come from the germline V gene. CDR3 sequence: CASRAGTPSYEQYF. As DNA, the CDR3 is TGTGCCAGCAGGGCCGGGACTCCCTCATACGAGCAGTACTTC. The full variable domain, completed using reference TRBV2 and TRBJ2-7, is EPEVTQTPSHQVTQMGQEVILRCVPISNHLYFYWYRQILGQKVEFLVSFYNNEISEKSEIFDDQFSVERPDGSNFTLKIRSTKLEDSAMYFCASRAGTPSYEQYFGPGTRLTVT.

The CDR3 DNA reads as TGTGCCAGTCCCCCCCATCGTGGGCGGGAGAAATCCTACGAGCAGTACTTC. Amino acid sequence: CASPPHRGREKSYEQYF. The chain recombines TRBV28 with TRBJ2-7; 7 positions match TRBD2. CDR1 is MDHEN and CDR2 is SYDVKM in the germline V gene. The ends lost 9 bases at V and 1 base at J; junction bases unmatched: 18. This CDR3 region has 17 residues.

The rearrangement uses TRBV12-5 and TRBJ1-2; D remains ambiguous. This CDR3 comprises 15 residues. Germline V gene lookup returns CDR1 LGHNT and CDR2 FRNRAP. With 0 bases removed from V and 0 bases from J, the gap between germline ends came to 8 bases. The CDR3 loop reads CASGLVATPNYGYTF. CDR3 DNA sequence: TGTGCTAGTGGTTTGGTGGCGACTCCTAACTATGGCTACACCTTC.

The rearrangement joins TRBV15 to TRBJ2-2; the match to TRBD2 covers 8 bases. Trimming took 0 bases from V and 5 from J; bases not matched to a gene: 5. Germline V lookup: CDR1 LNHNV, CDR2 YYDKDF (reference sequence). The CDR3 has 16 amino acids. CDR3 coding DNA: TGTGCCACCAGCAGAGACGGGAGGGCCGAAACCGGGGAGCTGTTTTTT. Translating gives CATSRDGRAETGELFF.

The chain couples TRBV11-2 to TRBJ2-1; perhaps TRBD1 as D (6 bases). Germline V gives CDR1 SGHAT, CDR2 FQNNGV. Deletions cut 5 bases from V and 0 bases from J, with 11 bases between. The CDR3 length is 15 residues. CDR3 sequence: CASSLRQASYNEQFF. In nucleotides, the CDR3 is TGTGCCAGCAGCCTCCGACAGGCCTCCTACAATGAGCAGTTCTTC.

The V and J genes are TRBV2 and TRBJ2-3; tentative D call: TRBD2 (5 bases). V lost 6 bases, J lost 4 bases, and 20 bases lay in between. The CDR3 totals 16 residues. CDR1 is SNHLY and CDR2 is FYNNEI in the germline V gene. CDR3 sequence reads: CASSPVVQRFADTQYF. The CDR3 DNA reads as TGTGCCAGCAGCCCCGTTGTACAGCGGTTTGCAGATACGCAGTATTTT.

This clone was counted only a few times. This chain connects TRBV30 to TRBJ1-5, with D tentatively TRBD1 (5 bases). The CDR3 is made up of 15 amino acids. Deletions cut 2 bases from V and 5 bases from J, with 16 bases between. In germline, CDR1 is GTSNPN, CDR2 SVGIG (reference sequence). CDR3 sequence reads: CAWSTKGLYDQPQHF. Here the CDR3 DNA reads TGTGCCTGGAGTACCAAGGGACTCTACGATCAGCCCCAGCATTTT. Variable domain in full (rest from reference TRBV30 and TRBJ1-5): SQTIHQWPATLVQPVGSPLSLECTVEGTSNPNLYWYRQAAGRGLQLLFYSVGIGQISSEVPQNLSASRPQDRQFILSSKKLLLSDSGFYLCAWSTKGLYDQPQHFGDGTRLSIL.